This T cell receptor (beta chain) was sequenced during a study of T cells in Graves' hyperthyroidism and ophthalmopathy. The sample holds many counts of this clonotype. The CDR3 has 15 amino acids. V was clipped by 2 bases and J by 7 bases; unmatched bases: 4. Germline CDR1 KGHSH, CDR2 LQKENI. Regions amplified from RNA transcripts were the TCR beta CDR3 regions. The HTBI primer set drove a first-round RT-PCR of the TCR CDR3. TCRdb re-called the multiplex PCR reads with MiXCR, one entry per CDR3 protein. The table shows about 400,000 distinct CDR3 sequences, with roughly an eighth occurring only once. The PBMCs had their origin in 7.5 to 10 ml of fresh peripheral blood.

The chain is built from TRBV18 and TRBJ2-7, with TRBD2 matching 14 bases. The sample was blood. This TCR was recovered from a woman between 18 and 29 years old with Graves' hyperthyroidism. CDR3 sequence reads: CASSPTGLAGVEQYF. The CDR3 nucleotides are TGTGCCAGCTCACCAACGGGACTAGCGGGAGTTGAGCAGTACTTC.